Included here is one T cell receptor beta chain sequence, with context. The antigen it recognizes is unknown. Qualities for individual bases were not recorded, and no much larger clone is one base off. In light of the paper, this sample's time point label describes: about 28 days (+/-7) after the second vaccine dose. Because spike-specific TCR depth and breadth did not differ between the two schedules, AZD1222 recipients who got a second dose at roughly 4 weeks were pooled with those who got a second dose at roughly 12 weeks. Samples from vaccinated people were obtained from the UK trials COV001 and COV002, which included a single-blind randomized controlled phase 2/3 trial of AZD1222 (ChAdOx1 nCoV-19) in healthy adults. For TCRbeta chain sequencing, PBMC samples were collected from trial participants at day 0 and at day 28 after the second dose. This sample is drawn from a study of T cell responses to AZD1222 COVID-19 vaccine (dated by TCRdb to about 2021). Study-level background: TCR sequencing was performed for roughly 240 trial participants, of whom about 200 were given two doses of AZD1222 and approximately 25 were given two doses of MenACWY control vaccine. Enrollment into the trials was organized by age into subgroups of 18-55, 56-69 and 70-plus years, and those subgroups contained approximately 150, 30 and 60 TCR-sequenced participants, respectively.

The CDR3 regions of human TCRbeta chains were analyzed by immunosequencing. On the authors' methods: TCRs in the repertoires were matched against a reference library of SARS-CoV-2-specific TCRs that had been generated with the MIRA antigen-specificity platform. Breadth meant the fraction of unique TCRs that were SARS-CoV-2-associated, whereas depth meant the fraction of total T cells that were SARS-CoV-2-associated. Using the MIRA data, every spike-specific TCR was mapped to the spike region that the TCR reacted to and assigned to either a CD4 or a CD8 class. Log10-transformed breadth and depth values were compared by one-way ANOVA with Sidak's multiple comparisons tests. The source is immuneACCESS, and TCRdb retained only in-frame sequences with V and J called. Part of the clones is not carried over; for the studies checked, unresolved V genes explain less than half of this, and the remainder is unexplained. V and J calls and clone size are as listed in that table; D and trimming were resolved from the DNA. This sample holds around 120,000 clones; approximately 90% were observed only once. 3.5% of the sample is taken by the ten largest.

Broad study findings and their caveats: The 56-69-year group was small, and its depth increase did not reach significance, likely because of low power. Participants were mostly white British, with more females than males. The authors suggested clonal diversity may have been underestimated. Conclusions about previously exposed vaccinees are limited because only a handful of AZD1222 recipients were SARS-CoV-2 seropositive at baseline. After two AZD1222 doses, spike-specific TCR breadth and depth were significantly higher than at day 0 and than in MenACWY recipients. Epitopes outside the regions mutated in the B.1.351 and B.1.1.7 variants were reportedly recognized by nearly half of the unique spike-specific TCRs. Because no day 14 peak-response samples were available, repertoires were characterized only after the peak T cell response. Vaccine-associated CD4 TCRs spanned the whole spike protein, with dominant responses in regions 160-218 and 743-854.

V drops 4 bases and J drops 2 bases, leaving 16 bases in between. Based on the germline V gene, the CDR1 and CDR2 sequences are ENHRY and SYGVKD. The CDR3 contains 16 residues, cysteine and phenylalanine counted. The DNA shown is the 48-base CDR3, in frame from base 1. The TCR comes from an adult who received the AZD1222 COVID-19 vaccine. This specimen was peripheral blood, taken 28 days after the second AZD1222 dose. Recombination joined TRBV10-3 with TRBJ2-3, with TRBD1 perhaps the D gene, on 5 matching bases. This receptor carries the CDR3 CAISGGPQLDTDTQYF. The bases are TGTGCCATCAGTGGGGGCCCTCAACTGGACACAGATACGCAGTATTTT.